This TCR beta chain was profiled in a study of T cell responses to AZD1222 COVID-19 vaccine. Study in general: Pooled samples include second doses given at about 4 or 12 weeks.

Method: immunoSEQ multiplex PCR; TCRdb's copy keeps in-frame clones and lacks some. Here the sample spans tens of thousands of clones, approximately 84% being singletons. Regarding the study as a whole: Targets within unmutated variant regions were reportedly found for nearly half of spike-specific TCRs. Only 5 or 6 people who got AZD1222 tested seropositive at baseline. CD4 TCRs linked to vaccination spanned spike, dominating at 160-218 and 743-854.

The CDR3 contains 16 residues. A word on this clone: The target antigen is unknown.

The source was peripheral blood, collected on day 0 of AZD1222 vaccination. The receptor was derived from an adult in good health. The chain recombines TRBV21-1 with TRBJ1-5; the table's TRBD1 call for D was not verified on the DNA. TRBV21-1 is a known pseudogene. CDR3 nucleotides: TGTGCCAGCAGCGTCGGAGGGGGCGACGGCAATCAGCCCCAGCATTTT. Its translation is CASSVGGGDGNQPQHF.